These 27 T cell receptor beta chains share one sample of origin, sequenced in a study of T cell responses to AZD1222 COVID-19 vaccine. This table comes from immunoSEQ multiplex PCR, and its TCRdb copy is limited to in-frame clones, with some not included. The sample records 85,000 or so clones, 85% to 95% being singletons. The input for sequencing was peripheral blood, taken 28 days after the second AZD1222 dose. The source is an adult who received the AZD1222 COVID-19 vaccine.

Only one count was recorded for this clone. The rearrangement joins TRBV5-6 to TRBJ2-7, with D perhaps being TRBD1 or TRBD2 (5 bases each). The CDR3 is 14 amino acids. V shed 7 bases and J shed 5 bases, with 19 bases lying between them. Germline V CDR1 and CDR2: SGHDT, YYEEEE. The CDR3 region is CASQPGTTLDEQYF. The DNA of the CDR3 is TGTGCCAGCCAACCAGGGACCACCCTAGACGAGCAGTACTTC.

The chain carries TRBV19 and TRBJ2-7; D uncertain. This CDR3 comprises 14 residues. V lost 3 bases and J lost 0, with 9 bases in between. Germline-derived CDR1 and CDR2 are LNHDA and SQIVND (reference sequence). CDR3 coding DNA: TGTGCCAGTAGTATTGTTGTCGGCTCCTACGAGCAGTACTTC. Encoded protein: CASSIVVGSYEQYF.

This clone was seen a handful of times. The chain recombines TRBV6-2 or TRBV6-3 with TRBJ2-5; 7 bases line up with TRBD2. CDR1 MNHEY and CDR2 SVGEGT come from the germline V gene. The V gene end was trimmed by 5 bases and the J gene end by 1 base; junction bases not matched to a gene: 13. The CDR3 is made up of 17 amino acids. As DNA, the CDR3 is TGTGCCAGCAGTCCCCGGGGTAGCGGGCCTTTCCAAGAGACCCAGTACTTC. It codes for CASSPRGSGPFQETQYF.

The chain carries TRBV6-1 and TRBJ2-1; D not certain. Germline assignment: CDR1 MNHNS and CDR2 SASEGT. With 0 bases removed from V and 2 bases from J, the gap between germline ends came to 11 bases. The CDR3 has 16 amino acids. CDR3 DNA sequence: TGTGCCAGCAGTGAAGCGTGGAGTCCCCCCTACAATGAGCAGTTCTTC. This codes for CASSEAWSPPYNEQFF.

The rearrangement links TRBV28 to TRBJ2-5, with 10 bases lining up with TRBD2. CDR1 MDHEN and CDR2 SYDVKM come from the germline V gene. CDR3 length: 16 residues. Trimming removed 6 bases from V and 1 base from J; junction bases left unmatched: 8. The DNA for the CDR3 is TGTGCCAGCAGATCCCTAGCGGGAGCGGCCCAAGAGACCCAGTACTTC. Translated: CASRSLAGAAQETQYF.

This chain uses TRBV2 with TRBJ1-5, with D hard to call. Germline V CDR1 and CDR2: SNHLY, FYNNEI. Trimming took 7 bases from V and 3 from J, leaving 13 bases between them. There are 14 residues in the CDR3. CDR3 residues: CASTGVGFNQPQHF. The DNA for the CDR3 is TGTGCCAGCACCGGGGTGGGGTTCAATCAGCCCCAGCATTTT.

V is TRBV5-4 and J is TRBJ2-1; D ambiguous. From germline, CDR1 is SGHNT and CDR2 YYREEE (reference sequence). Trimming removed 4 bases from V and 5 bases from J, with 13 bases in between. The CDR3 length is 14 residues. The CDR3 DNA is TGTGCCAGCAGCCCCTGGTTGGATCACAATGAGCAGTTCTTC. Its translation is CASSPWLDHNEQFF.

The chain uses TRBV13 and TRBJ1-1, with D possibly being TRBD1 (6 bases). The germline V and J ends were trimmed by 5 bases and 4 bases, with 17 bases remaining between them. Germline assignment: CDR1 PRHDT and CDR2 FYEKMQ (reference sequence). The length of the CDR3 is 15 residues. DNA for the CDR3: TGTGCCAGCAGCCCCACCGGGACATCGACCACTGAAGCTTTCTTT. Translating it yields CASSPTGTSTTEAFF. Full variable domain (missing parts from reference TRBV13 and TRBJ1-1): AAGVIQSPRHLIKEKRETATLKCYPIPRHDTVYWYQQGPGQDPQFLISFYEKMQSDKGSIPDRFSAQQFSDYHSELNMSSLELGDSALYFCASSPTGTSTTEAFFGQGTRLTVV.

V and J are TRBV18 and TRBJ2-7, with D possibly being TRBD1 or TRBD2 (6 bases each). CDR3 length equals 13 residues. Trimming took 6 bases from V and 5 from J, leaving 14 bases between them. The germline gives CDR1 KGHSH, CDR2 LQKENI. In DNA form, the CDR3 reads TGTGCCAGCTCCTCAAGTAGGGGGGACGAGCAGTACTTC. Protein sequence: CASSSSRGDEQYF.

The chain uses TRBV28 and TRBJ2-7; D is ambiguous. CDR1 and CDR2 (germline): MDHEN, SYDVKM. The CDR3 runs 12 residues. Between the trimmed V and J ends, which lost 4 bases and 6 bases, there was a span of 10 bases. The CDR3, as DNA: TGTGCCAGCAGTTCGACATTGTCCGAGCAGTACTTC. It encodes CASSSTLSEQYF.

The gene calls are TRBV5-1 and TRBJ2-7; TRBD2 is a possible D gene (5 bases). Germline-derived CDR1 and CDR2 are SGHRS and YFSETQ. The CDR3 loop spans 12 amino acids. V was shortened by 2 bases and J by 5 bases, with 8 bases between the two germline ends. The CDR3 region has the DNA TGCGCCAGCAGCTTTAGCGCCGACGAGCAGTACTTC. Protein sequence: CASSFSADEQYF.

The CDR3 protein is CASSWTSGNTIYF. CDR3 nucleotide sequence: TGTGCCAGCAGTTGGACCTCTGGAAACACCATATATTTT. V usage is TRBV28 and J usage is TRBJ1-3; no clear D. Germline CDR1 and CDR2: MDHEN and SYDVKM. CDR3 length equals 13 residues. The ends were cut back, 4 bases at V and 0 bases at J, with 4 bases in the middle.

V is TRBV7-9 and J is TRBJ1-3, with TRBD1 matching 12 bases. The V gene end was trimmed by 4 bases and the J gene end by 7 bases; junction bases not matched to a gene: 11. Germline assignment: CDR1 SEHNR and CDR2 FQNEAQ (reference sequence). The CDR3 extends over 17 amino acids. The CDR3, as DNA: TGTGCCAGCAGCTCAAATGCCGGGACAGGGGGCTCGAACACCATATATTTT. This translates into CASSSNAGTGGSNTIYF.

J is TRBJ2-1 and V is TRBV7-3, with 7 positions matching TRBD1. Per the germline V gene, CDR1 is SGHTA and CDR2 is FQGTGA. After removal of 1 base from V and 4 bases from J, the junction contained 4 bases not matched to a gene. This CDR3 contains 15 residues. The CDR3 here is CASSLIGTDYNEQFF. DNA of the CDR3: TGTGCCAGCAGCTTAATCGGGACAGATTACAATGAGCAGTTCTTC. The full variable domain, rest sourced from reference TRBV7-3 and TRBJ2-1, is GAGVSQTPSNKVTEKGKYVELRCDPISGHTALYWYRQSLGQGPEFLIYFQGTGAADDSGLPNDRFFAVRPEGSVSTLKIQRTERGDSAVYLCASSLIGTDYNEQFFGPGTRLTVL.

The rearrangement joins TRBV12-3 or TRBV12-4 to TRBJ2-5, with TRBD2 matching over 9 bases. V was pared by 3 bases and J by 5 bases, with 1 base of the junction left unmatched. The CDR3 is 13 amino acids. CDR3 DNA sequence: TGTGCCAGCAGTTTTACTAGCGGGGAGACCCAGTACTTC. It specifies CASSFTSGETQYF.

V gene TRBV29-1 combines with J gene TRBJ1-1; no clear D gene. Germline V gene lookup returns CDR1 SQVTM and CDR2 ANQGSEA. The CDR3 consists of 12 residues. V was pared by 4 bases and J by 0 bases, with 6 bases between. For the CDR3, the DNA is TGCAGCGTTGTAGTGGTGAACACTGAAGCTTTCTTT. Encoded protein: CSVVVVNTEAFF.

This chain connects TRBV28 to TRBJ1-6; TRBD1 agrees at 8 bases. Germline-derived CDR1 and CDR2 are MDHEN and SYDVKM. The V segment lost 7 bases and the J segment 10 bases; nucleotides outside the gene matches: 6. The CDR3 is 13 residues long. The DNA for the CDR3 is TGTGCCAGCACCCGGACAGGGCGCTCACCCCTCCACTTT. Translated: CASTRTGRSPLHF.

J is TRBJ1-2 and V is TRBV3-1 (or the pseudogene TRBV3-2); 7 positions match TRBD1. The germline V gene encodes CDR1 LGHDT and CDR2 YNNKEL (reference sequence). The CDR3 has 14 residues. The V and J ends lost 5 bases and 0 bases, in that order; junction bases with no gene match: 3. The CDR3 region is CASSGDRSNYGYTF. The CDR3 DNA sequence: TGTGCCAGCAGCGGGGACAGATCTAACTATGGCTACACCTTC.

The V gene is TRBV7-2, the J gene TRBJ2-7, with no clear D. CDR1 is SGHTA, CDR2 FQGNSA, per germline. Trimming pared 5 bases from V and 3 bases from J, leaving 23 bases between. The CDR3 is 17 amino acids. CDR3 nucleotides: TGTGCCAGCAGCCCCCAGAGTAGGAAGAGACCAAACTACGAGCAGTACTTC. Protein: CASSPQSRKRPNYEQYF.

The chain combines TRBV19 with TRBJ1-4; D gene unclear. Trimming shortened V by 5 bases and J by 0 bases, and 10 bases separated the two germline ends. Germline V CDR1 and CDR2: LNHDA, SQIVND (reference sequence). The CDR3 sequence is 15 residues long. The CDR3 spells CASSQDRATNEKLFF. Here the CDR3 DNA reads TGTGCCAGTAGTCAAGACCGAGCAACTAATGAAAAACTGTTTTTT.

The chain has TRBV10-1 and TRBJ2-1; no clear D gene. CDR1 and CDR2 (germline): WNHNN, SYGVQD (reference sequence). The V gene lost 0 bases and the J gene lost 4 bases, with 7 bases spanning the gap. The CDR3 totals 14 residues. CDR3 sequence: CASSESGAYNEQFF. In nucleotides, the CDR3 is TGCGCCAGCAGTGAGTCAGGAGCATACAATGAGCAGTTCTTC.

The chain joins TRBV5-1 to TRBJ1-3, with TRBD1 matching 9 bases. The CDR3 extends over 15 amino acids. V lost 4 bases, J lost 2 bases, and 4 bases stayed unmatched. Germline CDR1 and CDR2: SGHRS and YFSETQ. The CDR3 region has the DNA TGCGCCAGCAGCACCTGGACAGGGGCTGGAAACACCATATATTTT. Translation: CASSTWTGAGNTIYF.

The J gene is TRBJ2-7, the V gene TRBV6-5, with 13 bases fitting TRBD2. The germline V gene has CDR1 MNHEY and CDR2 SVGAGI. The CDR3 length is 15 residues. V was clipped by 5 bases and J by 5 bases; unmatched bases: 6. Here the CDR3 reads CASSTSGRAGDEQYF. DNA for the CDR3: TGTGCCAGCAGTACTAGCGGGAGGGCTGGGGACGAGCAGTACTTC.

The CDR3: CASRAPQNRGLAFF. Here the CDR3 DNA reads TGTGCCAGCAGGGCCCCCCAAAACAGGGGGTTGGCTTTCTTT. The rearrangement links TRBV6-5 to TRBJ1-1, with 8 bases fitting TRBD1. The CDR3 sequence is 14 residues long. V gave up 6 bases and J gave up 11 bases; unmatched junction bases: 14. CDR1 and CDR2 from the germline V gene are MNHEY and SVGAGI.

This clone was found once. The chain has TRBV29-1 and TRBJ2-3; D might be TRBD2 (5 bases). The V gene lost 3 bases and the J gene lost 2 bases, with 9 bases spanning the gap. The CDR3 covers 13 residues. Germline CDR1 SQVTM, CDR2 ANQGSEA. CDR3 amino acids: CSVESGPTDTQYF. CDR3 bases: TGCAGCGTTGAGAGCGGACCCACAGATACGCAGTATTTT.

The chain is built from TRBV5-4 and TRBJ1-2; no firm D call. CDR3 length: 12 amino acids. Trimming left V 4 bases short and J 8 bases short, with 12 bases between. Germline V gene data show CDR1 as SGHNT and CDR2 as YYREEE (reference sequence). CDR3 bases: TGTGCCAGCAGCCAAGGCCCGGGGGGCTACACCTTC. Its protein is CASSQGPGGYTF.

This clone showed up just once. The chain has TRBV3-1 (or the pseudogene TRBV3-2) and TRBJ2-3; perhaps TRBD2 as D (5 bases). CDR3 length equals 15 residues. With 4 bases removed from V and 4 bases from J, the gap between germline ends came to 15 bases. Germline V lookup: CDR1 LGHDT, CDR2 YNNKEL (reference sequence). CDR3 protein: CASSLDQRRADTQYF. CDR3 DNA: TGTGCCAGCAGCCTTGACCAGCGGCGGGCAGATACGCAGTATTTT.